This section outlines one TCR beta chain sequence together with its context. This entry is derived from a study of T cell responses to AZD1222 COVID-19 vaccine. TCRdb's table, derived via immunoSEQ multiplex PCR, lists solely in-frame clones and lacks some. Here the sample spans over 100,000 clones, over 75% being singletons. This CDR3 is built from 16 residues. CDR1 is MNHEY and CDR2 is SVGEGT in the germline V gene. Losses at the gene ends were 6 bases for V and 10 bases for J; bases not matched to a gene: 16. This clonotype originated in an adult in good health. The chain employs TRBV6-2 or TRBV6-3 and TRBJ2-1; 9 bases match TRBD1. The material sequenced was peripheral blood, taken on day 0 of AZD1222 vaccination. Here the CDR3 DNA reads TGTGCCAGCAGCCTGGGAACCGGGACAGGGCCTAGAGAGCAGTTCTTC. It specifies CASSLGTGTGPREQFF.